The present entry profiles one T cell receptor beta chain with its context. Antigen specificity is unknown. Germline DNA was also extracted, and blood RNA was taken from unsorted whole blood. None of the patients had received treatment, and all had chronic HBV infection. Before the surgical procedure, about 4 milliliters of peripheral blood were collected. Trimming cost V 0 bases and J 2 bases, with 11 bases left between them. Germline lookup yields CDR1 SGHTA and CDR2 FQGNSA. This CDR3 comprises 16 residues. This sample is part of a study of tumor-infiltrating lymphocytes in primary liver carcinoma. Study in general: Men as well as women, aged 30 to 69 years, made up the patients. Study-wide results and limits: It was tumor-adjacent and tumor-blood pairs that overlapped less than tumor region pairs did.

With approximately 470 ng total RNA as template and a constant-region primer, TCR beta cDNA was made. Libraries covering TCR beta were generated through three nested multiplex PCR rounds (using a slightly modified ARM-PCR). A C-beta reverse primer and TRBV1-TRBV30 forward primers served in each of the first two PCR rounds, at about 10 cycles apiece. MiXCR, applied by TCRdb to the multiplex PCR reads, yields one record per CDR3 protein. The table includes 330,000 or so distinct CDR3 sequences, less than 65% detected once. The sequencing input was peripheral blood. This chain connects TRBV7-2 to TRBJ2-1; the D gene is possibly TRBD2 (6 bases). This TCR was recovered from a man in his forties or fifties with primary liver carcinoma and hepatitis B virus infection. CDR3 loop: CASSLAGGRTYNEQFF. In nucleotides, the CDR3 is TGTGCCAGCAGCTTAGCGGGAGGTAGGACCTACAATGAGCAGTTCTTC.